Below, one T cell receptor (beta chain) is given with its context. Its cognate antigen is unknown. This specimen belongs to a study of Ad26.COV2.S vaccination and SARS-CoV-2 variants. Study-wide background: Dosing was one shot or two shots 56 days apart.

Study-wide findings and caveats: Total responses of T cells may have been underestimated by the analyses of TCR breadth and depth.

Assay used: immunoSEQ multiplex PCR; TCRdb lists only in-frame clones, some missing. The sample has about 400,000 clones; approximately 90% are singletons. Treatment here: 15 to 20 received Ad26.COV2.S at low or high dose, single or two shots; about 5 received placebo; per-sample allocation not given. Day 63 after the first vaccine or placebo injection was the time point for sampling. CDR1 is LGHDT and CDR2 is YNNKEL in the germline V gene (reference sequence). After removal of 1 base from V and 0 bases from J, the junction contained 4 bases not matched to a gene. The CDR3 loop spans 18 amino acids. This sample comprised peripheral blood, obtained in a trial of Ad26.COV2.S vaccine versus placebo. V usage is TRBV3-1 (or the pseudogene TRBV3-2) and J usage is TRBJ2-3; 13 positions match TRBD2. The TCR sequence derives from a person between 18 and 65 years old who received the Ad26.COV2.S COVID-19 vaccine or a placebo. The CDR3 loop is CASSQVLAGGFSTDTQYF. The DNA of the CDR3 is TGTGCCAGCAGCCAAGTACTAGCGGGGGGGTTTAGCACAGATACGCAGTATTTT.